The 27 T cell receptor beta chains in this list originate from one sample, sequenced in a study of OX40 agonist ivuxolimab in advanced cancers. Using immunoSEQ multiplex PCR, the repertoire was profiled, and TCRdb retains in-frame clones only, with some absent. The sample consists of around 83,000 clones, approximately 84% of them appearing once. Sample: CD4+ or CD8+ T cells sorted from blood, taken in a trial of the OX40 agonist ivuxolimab. The receptors originated from an adult with an advanced solid tumor such as melanoma, head and neck, liver or kidney cancer.

The chain recombines TRBV6-1 with TRBJ1-2; 7 positions agree with TRBD1. CDR3 length equals 13 residues. CDR1 MNHNS and CDR2 SASEGT come from the germline V gene. V gave up 5 bases and J gave up 6 bases; unmatched junction bases: 6. The CDR3 DNA follows: TGTGCCAGCAGTAGACAGGGATCGGATGGCTACACCTTC. This sequence encodes CASSRQGSDGYTF.

The chain uses TRBV7-3 and TRBJ2-7; the D is unclear. The V gene lost 2 bases and the J gene lost 7 bases, with 12 bases spanning the gap. Germline lookup yields CDR1 SGHTA and CDR2 FQGTGA. The CDR3 spans 13 residues. The CDR3 bases are TGTGCCAGCAGCTTAGGAAAAGGGCGGGAGCAGTACTTC. This codes for CASSLGKGREQYF.

This chain joins TRBV7-9 and TRBJ1-4, with D possibly being TRBD1 (5 bases). Between the trimmed V and J ends, which lost 6 bases and 8 bases, there was a span of 16 bases. From germline, CDR1 is SEHNR and CDR2 FQNEAQ (reference sequence). The CDR3 contains 14 residues. The CDR3 here is CASSTFGGKEKLFF. CDR3 nucleotides: TGTGCCAGCAGTACGTTCGGGGGGAAAGAAAAACTGTTTTTT.

This chain uses TRBV6-1 with TRBJ1-2; TRBD1 is a possible D gene (5 bases). V lost 0 bases and J lost 7, with 15 bases in between. The germline V gene encodes CDR1 MNHNS and CDR2 SASEGT. CDR3 size: 15 residues. CDR3 sequence reads: CASSEAHGGGGGYTF. DNA of the CDR3: TGTGCCAGCAGTGAAGCCCATGGGGGAGGCGGTGGCTACACCTTC.

This rearrangement joins TRBV18 to TRBJ2-6; 7 bases fit TRBD1. CDR1 is KGHSH and CDR2 is LQKENI in the germline V gene. The ends lost 6 bases at V and 4 bases at J; junction bases unmatched: 9. The CDR3 is 16 amino acids. CDR3 coding DNA: TGTGCCAGCTCGTATTCTACAGGGGCCGGGGCCAACGTCCTGACTTTC. It is translated as CASSYSTGAGANVLTF.

This clone showed up just once. V is TRBV30 and J is TRBJ2-1; D unclear. The CDR3 loop spans 11 amino acids. Germline CDR1 GTSNPN, CDR2 SVGIG (reference sequence). Trimming cost V 0 bases and J 7 bases, with 4 bases left between them. In nucleotides, the CDR3 is TGTGCCTGGAGTGTAAGAAATGAGCAGTTCTTC. Its protein is CAWSVRNEQFF.

The DNA for the CDR3 is TGTGCCAGCAGTCTAGCGGGGGGGCCCTACGAGCAGTACTTC. This encodes CASSLAGGPYEQYF. The chain combines TRBV27 with TRBJ2-5, with 12 positions matching TRBD2. The end of the DNA aligns better with TRBJ2-7, so the J call may be wrong. Germline assignment: CDR1 MNHEY and CDR2 SMNVEV (reference sequence). This CDR3 comprises 14 residues.

This sequence joins TRBV27 and TRBJ1-2, with 10 positions matching TRBD1. The CDR3 is made up of 19 amino acids. Germline V lookup: CDR1 MNHEY, CDR2 SMNVEV (reference sequence). The junction had 18 bases not matched to a gene; V was cut back by 4 bases and J by 4 bases. CDR3 DNA: TGTGCCAGCAGTTCCAACTATCGGGACAGGGGAGATCATACCTATGGCTACACCTTC. Encoded protein: CASSSNYRDRGDHTYGYTF.

The V and J genes are TRBV4-1 and TRBJ2-1, with 11 bases lining up with TRBD1. This CDR3 region has 19 residues. Per germline, CDR1 MGHRA and CDR2 YSYEKL. With V trimmed by 0 bases and J by 2 bases, 9 bases remained unmatched. CDR3 residues: CASSQERTAGQGAYNEQFF. DNA of the CDR3: TGCGCCAGCAGCCAAGAAAGGACCGCGGGACAGGGGGCCTACAATGAGCAGTTCTTC.

The chain joins TRBV2 to TRBJ2-1; the match to TRBD2 covers 8 bases. With 8 bases clipped from V and 7 bases from J, the junction kept 10 bases outside the gene matches. This CDR3 is built from 14 residues. Germline V lookup: CDR1 SNHLY, CDR2 FYNNEI. The CDR3 loop reads CASSRTSGGNEQFF. DNA for the CDR3: TGTGCCAGCTCCCGAACTAGCGGTGGGAATGAGCAGTTCTTC.

This chain connects TRBV11-3 to TRBJ2-4; D may be TRBD1 or TRBD2 (5 bases each). Trimming left V 3 bases short and J 0 bases short, with 12 bases between. CDR1 and CDR2 from the germline V gene are SGHNT and YENEEA. The CDR3 has 16 amino acids. CDR3 protein: CASSFSAGTAKNIQYF. The DNA for the CDR3 is TGTGCCAGCAGCTTTAGTGCAGGGACAGCCAAAAACATTCAGTACTTC.

The CDR3 DNA follows: TGCGCCAGCAGCGCCCCGGGAGCGGGAAAGACTAATGAGCAGTTCTTC. Translation gives CASSAPGAGKTNEQFF. The rearrangement uses TRBV5-1 and TRBJ2-1, with TRBD2 matching over 7 bases. Losses at the gene ends were 4 bases for V and 7 bases for J; bases not matched to a gene: 14. The CDR3 has 16 residues. Germline assignment: CDR1 SGHRS and CDR2 YFSETQ.

This rearrangement joins TRBV5-1 to TRBJ2-1, with 16 bases matching TRBD2. The CDR3 is 19 residues long. J gave up 1 base and V 4 bases, and 8 bases lay outside the gene matches. In germline, CDR1 is SGHRS, CDR2 YFSETQ. The CDR3 loop is CASSRVPGLAGGSYNEQFF. The CDR3 bases are TGCGCCAGCAGCCGAGTCCCGGGACTAGCGGGGGGGTCCTACAATGAGCAGTTCTTC.

This chain links TRBV28 with TRBJ1-2; D not resolved. Germline V gene lookup returns CDR1 MDHEN and CDR2 SYDVKM. CDR3 length: 15 amino acids. V was clipped by 1 base and J by 5 bases, with 14 bases between them. CDR3 protein: CASSLYGIRLYGYTF. In DNA form, the CDR3 reads TGTGCCAGCAGTTTATATGGTATTCGGTTGTATGGCTACACCTTC.

This rearrangement joins TRBV6-5 to TRBJ1-1; D unclear. The germline V gene has CDR1 MNHEY and CDR2 SVGAGI. Trimming pared 2 bases from V and 6 bases from J, leaving 4 bases between. The CDR3 length is 11 residues. CDR3 loop: CASSYMAEAFF. Here the CDR3 DNA reads TGTGCCAGCAGTTACATGGCTGAAGCTTTCTTT.

J is TRBJ2-7 and V is TRBV7-8, with D hard to call. CDR1 and CDR2 from the germline V gene are SGHVS and FQNEAQ. CDR3 size: 13 residues. V lost 2 bases and J 0 bases, leaving 5 bases between the germline ends. CDR3 sequence reads: CASSLSYSYEQYF. The CDR3 DNA follows: TGTGCCAGCAGCTTATCATACTCCTACGAGCAGTACTTC.

J is TRBJ2-2 and V is TRBV18; the D gene is possibly TRBD1 (5 bases). There are 14 residues in the CDR3. CDR1 and CDR2 (germline): KGHSH, LQKENI. The V gene lost 6 bases and the J gene lost 3 bases, with 11 bases spanning the gap. The CDR3 here is CASSNRQYTGELFF. CDR3 in DNA: TGTGCCAGCTCGAACCGACAGTACACCGGGGAGCTGTTTTTT.

V usage is TRBV7-3 and J usage is TRBJ2-2; 8 positions match TRBD2. With V trimmed by 3 bases and J by 4 bases, 1 base remained unmatched. The CDR3 runs to 14 residues. CDR1 SGHTA and CDR2 FQGTGA come from the germline V gene. The CDR3 loop is CASSFSGGTGELFF. The CDR3 DNA reads as TGTGCCAGCAGCTTCAGCGGGGGCACCGGGGAGCTGTTTTTT.

The chain has TRBV6-5 and TRBJ1-1, with a possible D match to TRBD1 (5 bases). This CDR3 spans 14 amino acids. Trimming took off 5 bases at V and 3 bases at J, with 13 bases between the two ends. Germline V gene lookup returns CDR1 MNHEY and CDR2 SVGAGI. The CDR3 sequence is CASSKTGRDTEAFF. The CDR3 DNA reads as TGTGCCAGCAGTAAAACGGGACGGGACACTGAAGCTTTCTTT.

The chain combines TRBV7-9 with TRBJ1-6; tentative D call: TRBD1 (5 bases). Germline V CDR1 and CDR2: SEHNR, FQNEAQ (reference sequence). CDR3 length: 16 residues. Trimming pared 9 bases from V and 0 bases from J, leaving 15 bases between. This chain's CDR3 is CASTHGGSSYNSPLHF. In DNA, the CDR3 is TGTGCCAGTACACACGGGGGGAGCTCCTATAATTCACCCCTCCACTTT.

This clone was picked up one time. The chain is built from TRBV7-8 and TRBJ2-7; D ambiguous. Looked up from germline, CDR1 is SGHVS and CDR2 is FQNEAQ. V was cut by 5 bases and J by 6 bases, with 23 bases left in between. The CDR3 is 16 amino acids. The DNA for the CDR3 is TGTGCCAGCAGCCCCGGTGTGGCCGTTGCCGCGTTCGAGCAGTACTTC. Translating gives CASSPGVAVAAFEQYF.

This chain uses TRBV30 with TRBJ1-1, with D unresolved. Trimming pared 1 base from V and 8 bases from J, leaving 8 bases between. The V gene's germline CDR1 is GTSNPN and CDR2 SVGIG (reference sequence). The CDR3 contains 11 residues. The CDR3 coding sequence is TGTGCCTGGAGTGCCCCGGGGGAAGCTTTCTTT. Protein product: CAWSAPGEAFF.

In DNA, the CDR3 is TGTGCCAGCAGTGCCTGGGACAGGGGGCGCGGGGGTACGCAGTATTTT. Its protein product is CASSAWDRGRGGTQYF. This chain connects TRBV2 to TRBJ2-3, with 12 bases aligning to TRBD1. Trimming at V came to 4 bases and at J to 8 bases, leaving 10 bases not matched to a gene. The CDR3 loop spans 16 amino acids. Germline-derived CDR1 and CDR2 are SNHLY and FYNNEI.

Turning to this clone: The junction departs from germline at one end; a sequencing error may be responsible. V is TRBV6-1 and J is TRBJ2-1, with D perhaps TRBD1 or TRBD2 (5 bases each). Germline V gives CDR1 MNHNS, CDR2 SASEGT. The CDR3 runs 15 residues. DNA of the CDR3: TGTGCCAGCAAGGTAGACAGTGGACTCTACAGTGAGCAGTTCTTC. Protein: CASKVDSGLYSEQFF.

The V call is TRBV5-5, the J call TRBJ1-1; D ambiguous. Germline values: CDR1 SGHKS, CDR2 YYEKEE (reference sequence). The CDR3 length is 14 residues. The ends were cut back, 1 base at V and 2 bases at J, with 9 bases in the middle. CDR3 nucleotides: TGTGCCAGCAGCTTGTCATGGGGTAACACTGAAGCTTTCTTT. It is translated as CASSLSWGNTEAFF.

DNA for the CDR3: TGCAGCGTTGACTACGGCGGCTCCTACGAGCAGTACTTC. Translating it yields CSVDYGGSYEQYF. V usage is TRBV29-1 and J usage is TRBJ2-7, with D hard to call. Trimming shortened V by 3 bases and J by 0 bases, and 9 bases separated the two germline ends. This CDR3 region has 13 residues. The germline V gene encodes CDR1 SQVTM and CDR2 ANQGSEA.

Concerning this clone itself: Compared with germline, one end of the junction differs, possibly owing to a read error. This chain links TRBV7-9 with TRBJ2-3, with a weak D call TRBD1 (5 bases). The germline gives CDR1 SEHNR, CDR2 FQNEAQ (reference sequence). The CDR3 has 15 residues. The CDR3 DNA reads TGTACCAGCAGGGCTGGGTCCAAGATCACAGATACGCAGTATTTT. This encodes CTSRAGSKITDTQYF.